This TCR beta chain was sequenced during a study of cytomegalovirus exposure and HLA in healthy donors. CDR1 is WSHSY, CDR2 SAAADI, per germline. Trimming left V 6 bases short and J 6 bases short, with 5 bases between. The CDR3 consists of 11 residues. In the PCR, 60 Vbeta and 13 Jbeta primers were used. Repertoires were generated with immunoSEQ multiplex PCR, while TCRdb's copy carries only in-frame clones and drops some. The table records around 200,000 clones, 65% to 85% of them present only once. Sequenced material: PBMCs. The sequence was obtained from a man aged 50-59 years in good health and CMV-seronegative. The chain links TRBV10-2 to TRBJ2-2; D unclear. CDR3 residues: CASRSPGELFF. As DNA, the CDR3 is TGCGCCAGCAGAAGCCCCGGGGAGCTGTTTTTT.